Described below is a single T cell receptor (beta chain) sequence and its context. As handled by the study authors: By means of reference gene primer amplification, nucleated cell counts were estimated. Generated by immunoSEQ multiplex PCR, the TCRdb table keeps only in-frame clones and is missing some. That table furnishes V, J and clone size, whereas the DNA furnished D and trimming. This repertoire shows 68,000 or so clones, around 90% found once; its top ten account for around 0.52%. This entry comes from a study of blood T cell repertoires in COVID-19. At the level of the study: COVID-19 samples, acute and convalescent, were from the United States, Italy and Spain. Nucleic acid was either cDNA or gDNA, and it came from T cells, B-cell-depleted T cells, or PBMCs.

One Seattle source followed patients from active infection through their disease course. V was pared by 4 bases and J by 10 bases, with 31 bases between. Germline loops: CDR1 SGHVS, CDR2 FQNEAQ. The CDR3 extends over 18 amino acids. The J gene is TRBJ1-1, the V gene TRBV7-8; D is uncertain. This receptor was taken from a man aged 45-65 years with COVID-19, enrolled during active disease. What was sequenced was peripheral blood. DNA for the CDR3: TGTGCCAGCAGCTCAAATAGACACCTTCCGTCATCTAACTTAGGAGCTTTCTTT. Residues: CASSSNRHLPSSNLGAFF. Full variable domain (remainder filled in from reference TRBV7-8 and TRBJ1-1): GAGVSQSPRYKVAKRGQDVALRCDPISGHVSLFWYQQALGQGPEFLTYFQNEAQLDKSGLPSDRFFAERPEGSVSTLKIQRTQQEDSAVYLCASSSNRHLPSSNLGAFFGQGTRLTVV.